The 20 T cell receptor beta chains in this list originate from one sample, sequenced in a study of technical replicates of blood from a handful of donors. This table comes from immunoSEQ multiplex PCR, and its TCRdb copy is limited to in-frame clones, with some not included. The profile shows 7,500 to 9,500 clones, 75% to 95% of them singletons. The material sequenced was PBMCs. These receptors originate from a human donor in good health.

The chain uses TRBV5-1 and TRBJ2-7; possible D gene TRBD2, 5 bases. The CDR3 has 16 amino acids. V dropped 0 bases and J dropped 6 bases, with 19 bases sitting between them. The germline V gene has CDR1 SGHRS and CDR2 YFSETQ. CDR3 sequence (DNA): TGCGCCAGCAGCTTGGGGGTGCGGGTGCTCTTGGGCGAGCAGTACTTC. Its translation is CASSLGVRVLLGEQYF.

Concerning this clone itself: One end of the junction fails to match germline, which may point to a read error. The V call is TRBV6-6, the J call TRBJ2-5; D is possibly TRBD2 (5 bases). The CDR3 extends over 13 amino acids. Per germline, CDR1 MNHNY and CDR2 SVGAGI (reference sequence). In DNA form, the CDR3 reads TGTGCCAGCAGTTACGGGTACAGTGACCATAGCGACTTC. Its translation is CASSYGYSDHSDF.

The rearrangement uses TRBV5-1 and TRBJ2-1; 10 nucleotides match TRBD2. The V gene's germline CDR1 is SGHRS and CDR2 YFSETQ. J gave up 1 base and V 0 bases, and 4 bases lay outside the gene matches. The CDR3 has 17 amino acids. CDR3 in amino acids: CASSLVPSGGSYNEQFF. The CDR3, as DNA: TGCGCCAGCAGCTTGGTTCCTAGCGGGGGTTCCTACAATGAGCAGTTCTTC.

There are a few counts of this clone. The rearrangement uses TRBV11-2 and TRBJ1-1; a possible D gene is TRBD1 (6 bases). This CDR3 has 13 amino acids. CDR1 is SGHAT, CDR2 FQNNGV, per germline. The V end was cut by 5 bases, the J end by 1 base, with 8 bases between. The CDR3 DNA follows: TGTGCCAGCAGCACGGGACAGAACACTGAAGCTTTCTTT. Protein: CASSTGQNTEAFF. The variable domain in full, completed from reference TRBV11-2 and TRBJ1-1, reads EAGVAQSPRYKIIEKRQSVAFWCNPISGHATLYWYQQILGQGPKLLIQFQNNGVVDDSQLPKDRFSAERLKGVDSTLKIQPAKLEDSAVYLCASSTGQNTEAFFGQGTRLTVV.

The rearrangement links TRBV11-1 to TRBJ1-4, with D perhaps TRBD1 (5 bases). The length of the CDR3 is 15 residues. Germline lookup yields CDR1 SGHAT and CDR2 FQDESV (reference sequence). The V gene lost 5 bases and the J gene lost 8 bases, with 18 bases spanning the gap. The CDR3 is CASSRDSILHEKLFF. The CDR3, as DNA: TGTGCCAGCAGCAGAGACAGCATCCTTCACGAAAAACTGTTTTTT.

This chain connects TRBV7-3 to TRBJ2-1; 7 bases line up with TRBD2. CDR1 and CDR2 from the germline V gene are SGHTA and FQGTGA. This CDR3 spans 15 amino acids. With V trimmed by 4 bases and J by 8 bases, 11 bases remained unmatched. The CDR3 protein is CASSSTQAGAHEQFF. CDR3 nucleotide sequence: TGTGCCAGCAGCTCAACACAGGCGGGAGCGCATGAGCAGTTCTTC.

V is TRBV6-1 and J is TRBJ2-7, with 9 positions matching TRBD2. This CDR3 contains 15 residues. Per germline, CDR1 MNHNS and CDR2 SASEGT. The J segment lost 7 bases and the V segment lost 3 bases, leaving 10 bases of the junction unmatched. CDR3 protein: CASSEGGLAPWEQYF. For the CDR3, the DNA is TGTGCCAGCAGTGAGGGGGGACTAGCCCCTTGGGAGCAGTACTTC.

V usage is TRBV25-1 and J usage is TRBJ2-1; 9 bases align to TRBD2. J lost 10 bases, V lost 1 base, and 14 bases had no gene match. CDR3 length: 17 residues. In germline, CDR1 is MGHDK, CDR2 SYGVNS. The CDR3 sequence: CASSESPGAGGPGEQFF. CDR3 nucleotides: TGTGCCAGCAGTGAATCCCCCGGGGCGGGAGGGCCCGGCGAGCAGTTCTTC. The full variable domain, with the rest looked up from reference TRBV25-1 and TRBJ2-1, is EADIYQTPRYLVIGTGKKITLECSQTMGHDKMYWYQQDPGMELHLIHYSYGVNSTEKGDLSSESTVSRIRTEHFPLTLESARPSHTSQYLCASSESPGAGGPGEQFFGPGTRLTVL.

CDR3 residues: CASSLVGPNAEAFF. Written as DNA, the CDR3 is TGTGCCAGCAGCTTAGTGGGGCCGAATGCTGAAGCTTTCTTT. The chain combines TRBV7-9 with TRBJ1-1; weak D call: TRBD1 (5 bases). The length of the CDR3 is 14 residues. V was shortened by 1 base and J by 6 bases, with 12 bases between the two germline ends. The germline gives CDR1 SEHNR, CDR2 FQNEAQ (reference sequence).

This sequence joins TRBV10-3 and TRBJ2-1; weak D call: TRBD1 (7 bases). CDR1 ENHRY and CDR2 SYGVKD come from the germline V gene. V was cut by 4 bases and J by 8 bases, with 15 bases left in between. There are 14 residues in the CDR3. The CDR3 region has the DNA TGTGCCATCAGTGTGGAGGGGGCCTTGGATGAGCAGTTCTTC. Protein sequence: CAISVEGALDEQFF.

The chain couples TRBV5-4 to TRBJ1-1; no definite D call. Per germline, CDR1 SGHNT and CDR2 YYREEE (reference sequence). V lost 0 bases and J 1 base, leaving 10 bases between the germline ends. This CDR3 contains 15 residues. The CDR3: CASSLARGANTEAFF. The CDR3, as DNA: TGTGCCAGCAGCTTGGCACGAGGTGCGAACACTGAAGCTTTCTTT.

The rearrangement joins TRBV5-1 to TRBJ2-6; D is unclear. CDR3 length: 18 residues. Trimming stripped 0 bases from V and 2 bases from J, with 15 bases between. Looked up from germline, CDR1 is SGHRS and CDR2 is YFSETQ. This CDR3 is CASSLVLAETPGANVLTF. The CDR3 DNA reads TGCGCCAGCAGCTTGGTTCTTGCGGAAACACCTGGGGCCAACGTCCTGACTTTC.

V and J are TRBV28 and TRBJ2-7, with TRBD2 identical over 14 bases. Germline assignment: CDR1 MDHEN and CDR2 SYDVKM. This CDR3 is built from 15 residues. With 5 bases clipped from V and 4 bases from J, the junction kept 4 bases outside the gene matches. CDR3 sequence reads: CASSPWTSGRYEQYF. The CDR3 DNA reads TGTGCCAGCAGTCCATGGACTAGCGGGAGGTACGAGCAGTACTTC.

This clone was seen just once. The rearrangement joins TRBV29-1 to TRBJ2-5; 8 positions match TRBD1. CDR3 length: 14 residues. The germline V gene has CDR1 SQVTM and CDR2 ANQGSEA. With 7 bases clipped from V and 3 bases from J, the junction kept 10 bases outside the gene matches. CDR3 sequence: CSAGSGTGEETQYF. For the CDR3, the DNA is TGCAGCGCCGGCTCCGGGACAGGTGAAGAGACCCAGTACTTC.

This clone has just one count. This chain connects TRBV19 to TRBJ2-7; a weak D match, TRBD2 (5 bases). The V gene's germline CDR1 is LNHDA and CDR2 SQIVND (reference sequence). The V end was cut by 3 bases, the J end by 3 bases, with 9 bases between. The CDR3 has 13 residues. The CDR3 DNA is TGTGCCAGTAGTATGCAGCGGTACTACGAGCAGTACTTC. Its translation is CASSMQRYYEQYF.

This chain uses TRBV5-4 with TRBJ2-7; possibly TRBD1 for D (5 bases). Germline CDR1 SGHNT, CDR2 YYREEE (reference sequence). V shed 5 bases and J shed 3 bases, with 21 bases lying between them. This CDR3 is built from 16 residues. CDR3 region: CASSERTGLRRYEQYF. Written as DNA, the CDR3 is TGTGCCAGCAGTGAGAGAACAGGCCTGAGGCGCTACGAGCAGTACTTC.

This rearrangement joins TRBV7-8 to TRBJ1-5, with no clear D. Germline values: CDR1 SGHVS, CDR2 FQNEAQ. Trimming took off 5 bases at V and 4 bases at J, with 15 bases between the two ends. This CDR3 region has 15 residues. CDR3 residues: CASSMDGRANQPQHF. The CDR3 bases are TGTGCCAGCAGCATGGACGGGAGGGCGAATCAGCCCCAGCATTTT.

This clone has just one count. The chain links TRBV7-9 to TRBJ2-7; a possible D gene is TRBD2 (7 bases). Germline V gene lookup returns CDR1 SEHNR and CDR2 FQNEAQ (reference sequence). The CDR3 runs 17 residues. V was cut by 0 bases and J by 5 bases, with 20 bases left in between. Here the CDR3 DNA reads TGTGCCAGCAGCTTAGCGGAGGTGGGGGGGCGAATCCACGAGCAGTACTTC. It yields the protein CASSLAEVGGRIHEQYF.

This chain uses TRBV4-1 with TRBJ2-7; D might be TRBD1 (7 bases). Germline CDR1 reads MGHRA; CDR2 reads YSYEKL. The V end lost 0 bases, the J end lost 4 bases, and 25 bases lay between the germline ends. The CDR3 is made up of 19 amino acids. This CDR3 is CASSQDGPTTGEVLYEQYF. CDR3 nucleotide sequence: TGCGCCAGCAGCCAAGATGGCCCTACAACAGGGGAGGTGCTTTACGAGCAGTACTTC.

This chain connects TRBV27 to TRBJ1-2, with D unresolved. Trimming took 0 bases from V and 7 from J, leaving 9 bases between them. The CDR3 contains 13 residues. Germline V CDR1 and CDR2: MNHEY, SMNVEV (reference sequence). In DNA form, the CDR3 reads TGTGCCAGCAGTTTATCCCAGCGGGGTGGCTACACCTTC. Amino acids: CASSLSQRGGYTF.